This T cell receptor beta chain was captured by sequencing in a study of blood T cell repertoires in COVID-19. Study summary: There were acute and convalescent COVID-19 samples, and they came from the United States, Italy and Spain.

Germline CDR1 reads SGHRS; CDR2 reads YFSETQ. This CDR3 has 13 residues. Trimming cost V 4 bases and J 6 bases, with 12 bases left between them. Clones were read by immunoSEQ multiplex PCR, and TCRdb kept only the in-frame ones, dropping some. The table records roughly 180,000 clones, 79% of them present only once. The source is a man between 60 and 75 years old with active or convalescent COVID-19. The rearrangement uses TRBV5-1 and TRBJ2-3; D might be TRBD1 (5 bases). The specimen sequenced was peripheral blood. The CDR3 sequence is CASSRGAGDTQYF. The DNA for the CDR3 is TGCGCCAGCAGCCGTGGGGCAGGGGATACGCAGTATTTT.